This T cell receptor (beta chain) was captured by sequencing in a study of blood T cell repertoires in COVID-19. In the source study's methods: The assay estimated nucleated cells by amplifying reference gene primers. Using immunoSEQ multiplex PCR, the repertoire was profiled, and TCRdb retains in-frame clones only, with some absent. Clonal size and the V and J genes are those of that table, whereas D and trimming came from the DNA. The table shows over 150,000 clones, with about 85% occurring only once. V shed 5 bases, J shed 7 bases, and the junction held 12 bases outside the gene matches. Germline CDR1 reads SGHNT; CDR2 reads YENEEA. The CDR3 covers 16 residues.

The sample was peripheral blood. The rearrangement links TRBV11-3 to TRBJ2-2, with 8 bases aligning to TRBD2. This receptor was obtained from a young man with acute or convalescent COVID-19. This CDR3 reads CASSPSTAGVVGELFF. CDR3 nucleotide sequence: TGTGCCAGCAGCCCAAGCACAGCGGGAGTGGTCGGGGAGCTGTTTTTT.